Listed here are 8 T cell receptor beta chains from one sample, sequenced in a study of T cell responses to AZD1222 COVID-19 vaccine. Clones were sequenced by immunoSEQ multiplex PCR, and TCRdb holds only the in-frame ones, with some missing. The sample comprises about 140,000 clones, roughly 92% of which are singletons, and more than 5% rests with the top ten. The source was peripheral blood, collected on day 0 of AZD1222 vaccination. The receptors were gathered from an adult in good health.

This chain joins TRBV7-8 and TRBJ1-1; possible D gene TRBD1, 5 bases. V lost 3 bases and J 4 bases, leaving 12 bases between the germline ends. The germline V gene encodes CDR1 SGHVS and CDR2 FQNEAQ. The CDR3 has 14 amino acids. The chain's CDR3 is CASSFGQGLTEAFF. The CDR3 nucleotides are TGTGCCAGCAGCTTCGGCCAGGGACTCACTGAAGCTTTCTTT.

The chain is built from TRBV7-2 and TRBJ2-7; 13 bases fit TRBD2. This CDR3 contains 16 residues. Germline V lookup: CDR1 SGHTA, CDR2 FQGNSA. The V gene end was trimmed by 6 bases and the J gene end by 2 bases; junction bases not matched to a gene: 7. The CDR3 coding sequence is TGTGCCAGCAGACCTACTAGCGGGAGGGCACCCTACGAGCAGTACTTC. Its translation is CASRPTSGRAPYEQYF.

The chain is built from TRBV5-5 and TRBJ2-7, with 10 positions matching TRBD1. Germline V gene lookup returns CDR1 SGHKS and CDR2 YYEKEE (reference sequence). With V trimmed by 1 base and J by 3 bases, 4 bases remained unmatched. The CDR3 is 15 residues long. CDR3 bases: TGTGCCAGCAGCTTGACGGGACAGGGGCGCTACGAGCAGTACTTC. The encoded protein is CASSLTGQGRYEQYF.

The rearrangement links TRBV6-5 to TRBJ1-2; 8 nucleotides line up with TRBD1. V was clipped by 0 bases and J by 4 bases; unmatched bases: 4. The CDR3 is made up of 15 amino acids. Germline V lookup: CDR1 MNHEY, CDR2 SVGAGI. CDR3 nucleotide sequence: TGTGCCAGCAGTTACTCGGACAGGGACAGCTATGGCTACACCTTC. It encodes CASSYSDRDSYGYTF.

The chain couples TRBV18 to TRBJ2-6; 13 bases align to TRBD2. The ends lost 4 bases at V and 4 bases at J; junction bases unmatched: 10. The CDR3 totals 19 residues. Germline lookup yields CDR1 KGHSH and CDR2 LQKENI. CDR3 sequence reads: CASSQQTSGGFRGANVLTF. The CDR3 DNA reads as TGTGCCAGCTCACAACAGACTAGCGGGGGGTTTCGCGGGGCCAACGTCCTGACTTTC.

V gene TRBV7-9 combines with J gene TRBJ1-5, with 7 nucleotides matching TRBD1. Germline V gene sequence: CDR1 SEHNR, CDR2 FQNEAQ (reference sequence). J lost 5 bases, V lost 5 bases, and 9 bases had no gene match. The CDR3 is made up of 15 amino acids. CDR3: CASSPQGRGDQPQHF. CDR3 DNA sequence: TGTGCCAGCAGCCCACAGGGGCGGGGGGATCAGCCCCAGCATTTT.

The chain carries TRBV7-6 and TRBJ2-3, with 8 nucleotides matching TRBD2. This CDR3 spans 16 amino acids. The germline V gene has CDR1 SGHVS and CDR2 FNYEAQ. V gave up 0 bases and J gave up 6 bases; unmatched junction bases: 8. The CDR3 is CASSLATSGLGDTQYF. In DNA form, the CDR3 reads TGTGCCAGCAGCTTAGCTACTAGCGGCTTGGGGGATACGCAGTATTTT.

The chain links TRBV3-1 (or the pseudogene TRBV3-2) to TRBJ2-7, with 8 bases aligning to TRBD2. The CDR3 has 16 amino acids. Trimming removed 1 base from V and 0 bases from J; junction bases left unmatched: 5. Looked up from germline, CDR1 is LGHDT and CDR2 is YNNKEL (reference sequence). CDR3 DNA: TGTGCCAGCAGCCAAGTGACGGGGGGGACCTCCTACGAGCAGTACTTC. Its translation is CASSQVTGGTSYEQYF.